Below, one TCR beta chain is given with its context. These data are taken from a study of T cell changes during pregnancy in multiple sclerosis. Clones were sequenced by immunoSEQ multiplex PCR, and TCRdb holds only the in-frame ones, with some missing. The profile covers around 36,000 clones, with around 90% appearing a single time and 0.43% taken by the ten largest. CDR1 and CDR2 (germline): MNHNS, SASEGT. CDR3 length: 14 residues. With 3 bases removed from V and 2 bases from J, the gap between germline ends came to 10 bases. V is TRBV6-1 and J is TRBJ1-1; TRBD1 is a possible D gene (5 bases). Sequencing was performed on CD4+ T cells from peripheral blood mononuclear cells, taken in the third trimester of pregnancy. This clonotype originated in a female donor with multiple sclerosis, enrolled in a pregnancy study. CDR3 loop: CASSDRGANTEAFF. The CDR3 nucleotides are TGTGCCAGCAGTGATAGGGGCGCAAACACTGAAGCTTTCTTT.